The 21 T cell receptor beta chains presented below share a single source sample, sequenced in a study of breast tumors, draining lymph nodes, adjacent tissues. Each CDR3 protein gets one entry after TCRdb re-called the multiplex PCR reads with MiXCR. This repertoire shows around 250,000 distinct CDR3 sequences, under 35% found once; its top ten account for approximately 3.7%. The lymph nodes were axillary draining lymph nodes from breast cancer patients. The sequenced sample was axillary lymph node tissue. The receptors derive from a female donor with breast cancer. Some clones in this sample may be carry-over from other donors' samples.

This clonotype was observed at least ten times. The J gene is TRBJ2-7, the V gene TRBV9, with D tentatively TRBD1 or TRBD2 (5 bases each). The length of the CDR3 is 13 residues. Deletions cut 0 bases from V and 6 bases from J, with 10 bases between. Germline-derived CDR1 and CDR2 are SGDLS and YYNGEE. The CDR3 DNA reads as TGTGCCAGCAGCGTAGTATCAGGGAGCGAGCAGTACTTC. Protein: CASSVVSGSEQYF.

This clonotype is a singleton in its sample. One base away lies a much larger clone, so this may be a sequencing read error. V gene TRBV30 combines with J gene TRBJ2-1; 8 nucleotides align to TRBD2. The CDR3 has 13 amino acids. The germline V gene encodes CDR1 GTSNPN and CDR2 SVGIG (reference sequence). With 3 bases clipped from V and 9 bases from J, the junction kept 7 bases outside the gene matches. The CDR3 coding sequence is TGTGCCTGGAGGGCGGGGGGAGACATTGAGCAGTTCTTC. Its translation is CAWRAGGDIEQFF.

The V gene is TRBV10-3, the J gene TRBJ2-3; 11 bases are a match to TRBD1. Per the germline V gene, CDR1 is ENHRY and CDR2 is SYGVKD. The CDR3 runs to 12 residues. The J segment lost 6 bases and the V segment lost 9 bases, leaving 2 bases of the junction unmatched. The CDR3 sequence: CAIGTGGDTQYF. Here the CDR3 DNA reads TGTGCCATTGGGACAGGGGGGGATACGCAGTATTTT.

This clonotype was picked up many times. This CDR3 is CASSYRTGTGDSPLHF. Here the CDR3 DNA reads TGTGCCAGCAGTTACAGAACCGGGACAGGTGACTCACCCCTCCACTTT. V is TRBV6-6 and J is TRBJ1-6; 8 positions match TRBD1. The CDR3 consists of 16 residues. J was trimmed by 10 bases and V by 2 bases; bases with no gene match: 10. CDR1 and CDR2 (germline): MNHNY, SVGAGI (reference sequence).

The CDR3 is CASSAGSSGKETQHF. CDR3 in DNA: TGTGCCAGCAGCGCCGGGAGTAGCGGGAAGGAGACCCAGCATTTT. The V and J genes are TRBV9 and TRBJ1-5; no clear D. Germline V gene data show CDR1 as SGDLS and CDR2 as YYNGEE. V lost 3 bases and J 11 bases, leaving 21 bases between the germline ends. This CDR3 is built from 15 residues.

Regarding this clonotype: The conserved final phenylalanine or tryptophan is absent from the CDR3, which likely points to a read error. The chain recombines TRBV7-2 with TRBJ2-3; D is unclear. CDR1 is SGHTA, CDR2 FQGNSA, per germline. V shed 5 bases and J shed 0 bases, with 15 bases lying between them. This CDR3 comprises 16 residues. The CDR3 bases are TGTGCCAGCAGCACTGGGCAGATGATAAGCACAGATACGCAGTATCTT. This codes for CASSTGQMISTDTQYL.

In its sample, this clonotype was seen a few times. This may stem from a read error, because a much larger clone lies one nucleotide away. The J gene is TRBJ2-7, the V gene TRBV7-2; D gene uncertain. Germline lookup yields CDR1 SGHTA and CDR2 FQGNSA. This CDR3 has 15 residues. CDR3 region: CASSLTATPAYEQHF. The CDR3 nucleotides are TGTGCCAGCAGCTTAACGGCTACCCCAGCCTACGAGCAGCACTTC.

The sample holds many counts of this clonotype. The chain carries TRBV19 and TRBJ2-1; 9 nucleotides match TRBD2. V lost 8 bases and J lost 4; bases outside the gene matches: 3. From germline, CDR1 is LNHDA and CDR2 SQIVND (reference sequence). The CDR3 is 13 amino acids. The CDR3 DNA sequence: TGTGCCAGTGCCCTAGCGGGGTACAATGAGCAGTTCTTC. As protein: CASALAGYNEQFF.

The chain employs TRBV14 and TRBJ1-1; TRBD1 aligns across 8 bases. Germline V lookup: CDR1 SGHDN, CDR2 FVKESK. This CDR3 has 16 amino acids. J was trimmed by 0 bases and V by 3 bases; bases with no gene match: 6. DNA of the CDR3: TGTGCCAGCAGCCAGAACAGGGGGACCATGAACACTGAAGCTTTCTTT. It specifies CASSQNRGTMNTEAFF.

In this sample, this clonotype turned up many times. This chain uses TRBV5-1 with TRBJ2-7; 7 bases fit TRBD1. The V and J ends lost 3 bases and 3 bases, in that order; junction bases with no gene match: 9. Germline V gives CDR1 SGHRS, CDR2 YFSETQ. The CDR3 is 15 residues long. DNA of the CDR3: TGCGCCAGCAGCTACAGCCGGGACAGAGGCTACGAGCAGTACTTC. This codes for CASSYSRDRGYEQYF.

This clonotype was recorded many times. This chain uses TRBV20-1 with TRBJ1-2; D gene uncertain. This CDR3 is 11 amino acids long. Germline CDR1 and CDR2: DFQATT and SNEGSKA (reference sequence). Trimming took 2 bases from V and 8 from J, leaving 9 bases between them. DNA of the CDR3: TGCAGTGCTAGACCCGACCCAGGCTACACCTTC. Translation: CSARPDPGYTF.

The chain couples TRBV30 to TRBJ1-5; D is perhaps TRBD1 (5 bases). Germline CDR1 is GTSNPN and CDR2 is SVGIG (reference sequence). V gave up 0 bases and J gave up 5 bases, with 11 bases separating them. The CDR3 consists of 14 residues. CDR3 region: CAWSVKGRDQPQHF. The DNA of the CDR3 is TGTGCCTGGAGTGTTAAGGGGCGGGATCAGCCCCAGCATTTT.

Remarks on this clonotype: As the CDR3 is not closed by the conserved phenylalanine or tryptophan, this likely results from a read error. The DNA is left out, because the CDR3 cannot be placed on it with certainty; the CDR3 is given as TCRdb lists it. The chain links TRBV19 to TRBJ2-7. 8 amino acids form the CDR3, both terminal residues included. Germline V gives CDR1 LNHDA, CDR2 SQIVND (reference sequence). This chain's CDR3 is CASSIKGI.

The table lists this clonotype with many counts. J is TRBJ2-3 and V is TRBV11-2; 11 bases are a match to TRBD2. After removal of 5 bases from V and 2 bases from J, the junction contained 9 bases not matched to a gene. Germline-derived CDR1 and CDR2 are SGHAT and FQNNGV. The CDR3 runs 17 residues. CDR3: CASSRIGLAGPTDTQYF. CDR3 DNA: TGTGCCAGCAGCCGAATTGGACTAGCGGGCCCCACAGATACGCAGTATTTT.

This clonotype showed up just a few times. The rearrangement links TRBV6-2 or TRBV6-3 to TRBJ1-6, with D possibly matching TRBD1 (5 bases). The CDR3 consists of 19 residues. In germline, CDR1 is MNHEY, CDR2 SVGEGT. The germline V and J ends were trimmed by 5 bases and 9 bases, with 29 bases remaining between them. CDR3 sequence reads: CASSTAPPLQGKFGSPLHF. The CDR3 bases are TGTGCCAGCAGTACGGCCCCCCCTTTGCAGGGAAAATTTGGTTCACCCCTCCACTTT.

This clonotype has a count of ten or more. The chain uses TRBV2 and TRBJ2-2, with D uncertain. V lost 4 bases to trimming and J lost 0 bases, with 6 bases between them. Germline V gene data show CDR1 as SNHLY and CDR2 as FYNNEI. This CDR3 contains 14 residues. Written as DNA, the CDR3 is TGTGCCAGCAGTGCTTGGACGAACACCGGGGAGCTGTTTTTT. Translation gives CASSAWTNTGELFF.

The chain carries TRBV2 and TRBJ1-1, with D possibly being TRBD1 (5 bases). Trimming left V 5 bases short and J 2 bases short, with 12 bases between. Germline V gene lookup returns CDR1 SNHLY and CDR2 FYNNEI. The CDR3 extends over 14 amino acids. The CDR3 loop is CASSPSTANTEAFF. The DNA of the CDR3 is TGTGCCAGCAGTCCTTCGACAGCCAACACTGAAGCTTTCTTT. The complete variable domain, with remaining parts taken from reference TRBV2 and TRBJ1-1, reads EPEVTQTPSHQVTQMGQEVILRCVPISNHLYFYWYRQILGQKVEFLVSFYNNEISEKSEIFDDQFSVERPDGSNFTLKIRSTKLEDSAMYFCASSPSTANTEAFFGQGTRLTVV.

The rearrangement uses TRBV15 and TRBJ2-3; maybe TRBD1 (6 bases). CDR1 and CDR2 from the germline V gene are LNHNV and YYDKDF (reference sequence). The CDR3 runs to 20 residues. Trimming took off 0 bases at V and 8 bases at J, with 30 bases between the two ends. CDR3: CATSRDYPNHDRSSLITQYF. The CDR3 DNA is TGTGCCACCAGCAGAGATTATCCCAATCACGACAGGTCTAGCCTCATTACGCAGTATTTT.

V is TRBV11-3 and J is TRBJ2-6, with D possibly TRBD2 on 6 matching bases. The CDR3 totals 12 residues. Germline CDR1 SGHNT, CDR2 YENEEA. The V end was cut by 4 bases, the J end by 9 bases, with 7 bases between. This chain's CDR3 is CASSSGSNVLTF. The CDR3 nucleotides are TGTGCCAGCAGCTCCGGGAGCAACGTCCTGACTTTC.

This clonotype was observed at least ten times. V and J are TRBV12-3 or TRBV12-4 and TRBJ1-2; TRBD1 agrees at 8 bases. The CDR3 is made up of 15 amino acids. Losses at the gene ends were 3 bases for V and 8 bases for J; bases not matched to a gene: 11. The CDR3 loop is CASSFWDRIPSGYTF. In DNA form, the CDR3 reads TGTGCCAGCAGTTTCTGGGACAGGATTCCGTCCGGCTACACCTTC.

V usage is TRBV11-2 and J usage is TRBJ2-3; 10 nucleotides match TRBD2. CDR1 and CDR2 (germline): SGHAT, FQNNGV. The CDR3 runs to 14 residues. With V trimmed by 5 bases and J by 6 bases, 5 bases remained unmatched. CDR3 sequence: CASSIGTSADTQYF. The CDR3 DNA is TGTGCCAGCAGCATCGGGACTAGCGCCGATACGCAGTATTTT.